This TCR beta chain originates from a study of human T cells and chemical hapten exposure. Across the study: Upper inner arm skin measuring approximately 2 cm by approximately 2 cm received 2% DPC for sensitization. Per-sample TCR yield variability stemmed mainly from small pooled library volume differences. Study-wide results and limits: Alopecia in all donors means immunity may differ from healthy individuals.

TCRdb independently ran MiXCR on the RACE reads; one entry per CDR3 protein. Of tens of thousands of distinct CDR3 sequences listed, 8.5% are singletons. The time point is: patch test 2, 6 weeks after DPC sensitization. Treatment noted: therapeutic diphenylcyclopropenone sensitization with weekly scalp DPC. The CDR3 spans 12 residues. J gave up 3 bases and V 7 bases, and 5 bases lay outside the gene matches. Germline CDR1 reads SQVTM; CDR2 reads ANQGSEA. A note on this clonotype: Antigen specificity is unknown.

The material was whole blood, obtained in connection with sensitization to the hapten diphenylcyclopropenone (DPC). This receptor was identified in a woman aged 45-60 years with alopecia areata. Some clones in this sample may be carry-over from other donors' samples. The rearrangement uses TRBV29-1 and TRBJ2-7, with 8 bases identical to TRBD1. The CDR3, as DNA: TGCAGCGCGGGACAGGCTGTCTACGAGCAGTACTTC. Amino acids: CSAGQAVYEQYF.